This TCR beta chain was documented in a study of blood T cell repertoires in COVID-19. Clones were read by immunoSEQ multiplex PCR, and TCRdb kept only the in-frame ones, dropping some. The repertoire holds 250,000 to 300,000 clones, with roughly 92% as singletons. Germline V gene lookup returns CDR1 MGHRA and CDR2 YSYEKL. The CDR3 spans 16 residues. V lost 0 bases to trimming and J lost 0 bases, with 10 bases between them. This chain uses TRBV4-1 with TRBJ2-3; a weak D match, TRBD2 (5 bases). This TCR derives from a woman aged 30 to 39 with COVID-19, enrolled during active disease. Sample: peripheral blood. The CDR3 is CASSQDSGTSTDTQYF. The CDR3, as DNA: TGCGCCAGCAGCCAAGACAGCGGAACTAGCACAGATACGCAGTATTTT.